This T cell receptor beta chain derives from a study of cytomegalovirus exposure and HLA in healthy donors. Overall study findings and caveats: Per published accounts, TCR beta sequences correctly predicted the HLA-A and HLA-B alleles of most subjects. Researchers left out some V segments, among them TRBV6-2 and TRBV6-3, as indistinguishable. The listing of 150 or so TCR beta chains classed them as cytomegalovirus-associated.

The study ran its PCR with 60 Vbeta and 13 Jbeta primers. Assay: immunoSEQ multiplex PCR; the TCRdb copy retains only in-frame clones and omits some. The sample carries some 200,000 clones, roughly 70% recorded once. The donors were healthy bone marrow donors. With respect to this clone: The antigen remains undetermined.

V was shortened by 3 bases and J by 8 bases, with 10 bases between the two germline ends. Germline CDR1 reads MNHNY; CDR2 reads SVGAGI (reference sequence). The CDR3 totals 13 residues. What was sequenced was PBMCs. This sequence was found in a man aged 35 to 55 in good health and CMV-seropositive. The chain combines TRBV6-6 with TRBJ1-4, with D tentatively TRBD1 (5 bases). CDR3 region: CASSYMTEEKLFF. CDR3 bases: TGTGCCAGCAGTTATATGACAGAAGAAAAACTGTTTTTT.